A single TCR beta chain is shown here with its context. What it binds is not known. This entry comes from a study of T cell responses to AZD1222 COVID-19 vaccine. Study as a whole: Both about-4-week and about-12-week second-dose recipients were combined.

Profiled with immunoSEQ multiplex PCR; TCRdb holds only in-frame clones, not every one. The sample has fewer than 50,000 clones, around three quarters seen once. Overall study results and limits: Spike-specific TCR breadth and depth rose after two AZD1222 doses. Baseline serology detected seropositivity in only six or seven AZD1222 recipients. Donors in the cohort were predominantly white British and more often female, and clonal diversity was possibly underestimated.

Trimming shortened V by 6 bases and J by 2 bases, and 17 bases separated the two germline ends. The CDR3 spans 16 residues. Germline V gene sequence: CDR1 MDHEN, CDR2 SYDVKM. The V call is TRBV28, the J call TRBJ1-5; no clear D. This clonotype originated in an adult in good health. The sequencing here drew on peripheral blood, taken on day 0 of AZD1222 vaccination. CDR3 DNA sequence: TGTGCCAGCAGGGTCGGGGTCGGAGCGGGCAATCAGCCCCAGCATTTT. It specifies CASRVGVGAGNQPQHF. The full variable domain, its missing parts supplied by reference TRBV28 and TRBJ1-5, is DVKVTQSSRYLVKRTGEKVFLECVQDMDHENMFWYRQDPGLGLRLIYFSYDVKMKEKGDIPEGYSVSREKKERFSLILESASTNQTSMYLCASRVGVGAGNQPQHFGDGTRLSIL.